The 25 T cell receptor beta chains presented below share a single source sample, sequenced in a study of blood T cell repertoires in COVID-19. Clones were read by immunoSEQ multiplex PCR, and TCRdb kept only the in-frame ones, dropping some. Among some 200,000 clones listed, 80% to 90% were seen once. The sequenced sample consisted of peripheral blood. The receptors here all came from a woman between 65 and 79 years old with acute or convalescent COVID-19.

The chain employs TRBV7-9 and TRBJ2-1; TRBD2 agrees at 7 bases. Germline values: CDR1 SEHNR, CDR2 FQNEAQ (reference sequence). With 0 bases clipped from V and 7 bases from J, the junction kept 6 bases outside the gene matches. CDR3 size: 15 residues. The CDR3 DNA follows: TGTGCCAGCAGCTTAGCGGGAGGGCCTGTAAATGAGCAGTTCTTC. It encodes CASSLAGGPVNEQFF.

Here the CDR3 reads CASRPGGRGNTGELFF. The CDR3, as DNA: TGTGCCAGCAGGCCTGGCGGGAGGGGGAACACCGGGGAGCTGTTTTTT. The rearrangement uses TRBV28 and TRBJ2-2, with 9 bases lining up with TRBD2. Germline V gene sequence: CDR1 MDHEN, CDR2 SYDVKM. This CDR3 is 16 amino acids long. V lost 6 bases to trimming and J lost 1 base; unmatched junction nucleotides: 6.

The chain has TRBV12-5 and TRBJ1-5; D unclear. V shed 6 bases and J shed 6 bases, with 12 bases lying between them. Germline CDR1 and CDR2: LGHNT and FRNRAP. The CDR3 is 13 residues long. The CDR3 loop is CASGPDPGQPQHF. The CDR3 DNA follows: TGTGCTAGTGGCCCAGACCCGGGTCAGCCCCAGCATTTT.

The J gene is TRBJ2-5, the V gene TRBV5-4, with unresolved D. The V end lost 1 base, the J end lost 5 bases, and 12 bases lay between the germline ends. Looked up from germline, CDR1 is SGHNT and CDR2 is YYREEE (reference sequence). The CDR3 has 14 residues. The CDR3 region has the DNA TGTGCCAGCAGCTTGAACAGAATTTATGAGACCCAGTACTTC. This codes for CASSLNRIYETQYF. Combining the CDR3 with reference TRBV5-4 and TRBJ2-5 gives the whole variable domain ETGVTQSPTHLIKTRGQQVTLRCSSQSGHNTVSWYQQALGQGPQFIFQYYREEENGRGNFPPRFSGLQFPNYSSELNVNALELDDSALYLCASSLNRIYETQYFGPGTRLLVL.

Only one count was recorded for this clone. The chain carries TRBV4-1 and TRBJ2-5; D may be TRBD2 (5 bases). The V gene lost 0 bases and the J gene lost 3 bases, with 8 bases spanning the gap. The CDR3 runs to 14 residues. Germline-derived CDR1 and CDR2 are MGHRA and YSYEKL. The CDR3 loop reads CASSQDAAEETQYF. DNA of the CDR3: TGCGCCAGCAGCCAAGATGCAGCGGAAGAGACCCAGTACTTC.

This clone has more than one count but fewer than ten. The chain uses TRBV5-1 and TRBJ1-2; D remains unclear. Trimming took off 5 bases at V and 8 bases at J, with 16 bases between the two ends. The CDR3 loop spans 13 amino acids. CDR1 and CDR2 (germline): SGHRS, YFSETQ. This CDR3 reads CASSLTPAGGYTF. As DNA, the CDR3 is TGCGCCAGCAGTCTCACCCCGGCGGGGGGCTACACCTTC.

V gene TRBV3-1 (or the pseudogene TRBV3-2) combines with J gene TRBJ1-1; D is perhaps TRBD1 (5 bases). V lost 5 bases and J 6 bases, leaving 13 bases between the germline ends. Per germline, CDR1 LGHDT and CDR2 YNNKEL (reference sequence). CDR3 length: 13 residues. Written as DNA, the CDR3 is TGTGCCAGCAGCTCCAAGACAGTCGCTGAAGCTTTCTTT. Translating it yields CASSSKTVAEAFF.

This rearrangement joins TRBV24-1 to TRBJ2-2; 13 nucleotides align to TRBD2. From germline, CDR1 is KGHDR and CDR2 SFDVKD. The CDR3 is 17 residues long. V lost 4 bases, J lost 6 bases, and 7 bases stayed unmatched. The CDR3 bases are TGTGCCACCAGTGACCGGACTAGCGGGAGTTGGGCCGGGGAGCTGTTTTTT. Protein: CATSDRTSGSWAGELFF.

The J gene is TRBJ1-4, the V gene TRBV7-9; 7 nucleotides agree with TRBD1. CDR1 SEHNR and CDR2 FQNEAQ come from the germline V gene (reference sequence). The CDR3 extends over 15 amino acids. The junction had 6 bases not matched to a gene; V was cut back by 3 bases and J by 5 bases. CDR3 bases: TGTGCCAGCAGCTTCAGGGGGGCGCTGAATGAAAAACTGTTTTTT. Its protein is CASSFRGALNEKLFF.

This rearrangement joins TRBV28 to TRBJ1-5; the D is unclear. The CDR3 covers 14 residues. The V gene's germline CDR1 is MDHEN and CDR2 SYDVKM. V lost 4 bases and J lost 6, with 13 bases in between. The CDR3 DNA follows: TGTGCCAGCAGTTCGGCCACCGGGAGTCAGCCCCAGCATTTT. Translating gives CASSSATGSQPQHF.

The chain combines TRBV11-2 with TRBJ2-7; possible D gene TRBD1, 5 bases. Germline loops: CDR1 SGHAT, CDR2 FQNNGV. V was trimmed by 4 bases and J by 0 bases, leaving 10 bases between them. CDR3 length: 14 amino acids. The CDR3 protein is CASSWGPASYEQYF. The CDR3 coding sequence is TGTGCCAGCAGCTGGGGCCCAGCCTCCTACGAGCAGTACTTC.

The CDR3 sequence is CATSDSDRGQYF. CDR3 bases: TGTGCCACCAGTGACTCGGACAGGGGACAGTACTTC. V usage is TRBV24-1 and J usage is TRBJ2-7; 9 positions agree with TRBD1. Unmatched junction bases numbered 4, after V lost 4 bases and J lost 10 bases. The CDR3 length is 12 residues. The V gene's germline CDR1 is KGHDR and CDR2 SFDVKD.

The rearrangement uses TRBV27 and TRBJ2-7, with D perhaps TRBD2 (5 bases). The CDR3 loop spans 15 amino acids. Trimming pared 3 bases from V and 2 bases from J, leaving 14 bases between. Germline V gene lookup returns CDR1 MNHEY and CDR2 SMNVEV (reference sequence). CDR3 coding DNA: TGTGCCAGCAGTTTGAGGGAGCTACCCCCCTACGAGCAGTACTTC. Residues: CASSLRELPPYEQYF.

CDR3 bases: TGTGCCAGCAGCCAAGATTGGGCAGCACCCTACGAGCAGTACTTC. Translated: CASSQDWAAPYEQYF. V is TRBV3-1 (or the pseudogene TRBV3-2) and J is TRBJ2-7; D uncertain. The CDR3 totals 15 residues. Germline V gene lookup returns CDR1 LGHDT and CDR2 YNNKEL (reference sequence). V lost 0 bases and J 2 bases, leaving 11 bases between the germline ends.

The rearrangement uses TRBV13 and TRBJ2-2; a weak D match, TRBD2 (6 bases). The V gene lost 5 bases and the J gene lost 4 bases, with 23 bases spanning the gap. The CDR3 sequence is 18 residues long. The V gene's germline CDR1 is PRHDT and CDR2 FYEKMQ (reference sequence). The CDR3 DNA reads TGTGCCAGCAGCCTATCTTCCGGGAGAGGGGTTCTCACCGGGGAGCTGTTTTTT. The encoded protein is CASSLSSGRGVLTGELFF.

This sequence joins TRBV6-6 and TRBJ2-1; 10 positions match TRBD2. In germline, CDR1 is MNHNY, CDR2 SVGAGI (reference sequence). The J segment lost 10 bases and the V segment lost 7 bases, leaving 13 bases of the junction unmatched. There are 15 residues in the CDR3. CDR3 bases: TGTGCCAGCAAGGACCTAGCGGGAGAGCTAGGAGAGCAGTTCTTC. It translates to CASKDLAGELGEQFF.

The rearrangement uses TRBV11-2 and TRBJ1-4, with 9 bases that match TRBD1. Germline V CDR1 and CDR2: SGHAT, FQNNGV. CDR3 size: 17 residues. The junction had 8 bases not matched to a gene; V was cut back by 4 bases and J by 2 bases. The CDR3: CASSSRDRARTNEKLFF. The DNA of the CDR3 is TGTGCCAGCAGCTCACGGGACAGGGCGAGGACTAATGAAAAACTGTTTTTT.

The chain carries TRBV7-2 and TRBJ2-7; D unclear. The CDR3 sequence is 13 residues long. V lost 1 base to trimming and J lost 3 bases, with 7 bases between them. The germline V gene has CDR1 SGHTA and CDR2 FQGNSA. CDR3 bases: TGTGCCAGCAGCTTAGTCCTGTTCTACGAGCAGTACTTC. Protein sequence: CASSLVLFYEQYF. Supplemented by reference TRBV7-2 and TRBJ2-7, the full variable domain reads GAGVSQSPSNKVTEKGKDVELRCDPISGHTALYWYRQSLGQGLEFLIYFQGNSAPDKSGLPSDRFSAERTGGSVSTLTIQRTQQEDSAVYLCASSLVLFYEQYFGPGTRLTVT.

This chain uses TRBV2 with TRBJ1-2, with D maybe TRBD1 (6 bases). The germline V gene encodes CDR1 SNHLY and CDR2 FYNNEI. The CDR3 is made up of 15 amino acids. Between the trimmed V and J ends, which lost 4 bases and 8 bases, there was a span of 20 bases. The CDR3 DNA follows: TGTGCCAGCAGTGCCTCACAGGGTGGGGCTACGGGCTACACCTTC. Translating it yields CASSASQGGATGYTF. The full variable domain, completed using reference TRBV2 and TRBJ1-2, is EPEVTQTPSHQVTQMGQEVILRCVPISNHLYFYWYRQILGQKVEFLVSFYNNEISEKSEIFDDQFSVERPDGSNFTLKIRSTKLEDSAMYFCASSASQGGATGYTFGSGTRLTVV.

J is TRBJ2-7 and V is TRBV18, with D perhaps TRBD1 (7 bases). The CDR3 is made up of 15 amino acids. Germline assignment: CDR1 KGHSH and CDR2 LQKENI. Trimming stripped 5 bases from V and 2 bases from J, with 16 bases between. Here the CDR3 reads CASSFWTGGTYEQYF. CDR3 nucleotide sequence: TGTGCCAGCTCATTCTGGACAGGAGGGACCTACGAGCAGTACTTC.

The chain has TRBV6-2 or TRBV6-3 and TRBJ2-2; D remains unclear. Trimming removed 2 bases at V and 6 bases at J, with 13 bases between. CDR3 length: 15 residues. Germline loops: CDR1 MNHEY, CDR2 SVGEGT. This chain's CDR3 is CASSYQVVGAGELFF. The DNA for the CDR3 is TGTGCCAGCAGTTACCAGGTTGTGGGTGCCGGGGAGCTGTTTTTT.

This clone was recorded once. The chain couples TRBV11-2 to TRBJ2-1, with D perhaps matching TRBD1 (5 bases). Germline loops: CDR1 SGHAT, CDR2 FQNNGV. With 1 base removed from V and 7 bases from J, the gap between germline ends came to 14 bases. There are 15 residues in the CDR3. CDR3 in amino acids: CASSLGVGVGNEQFF. CDR3 nucleotides: TGTGCCAGCAGCTTAGGGGTAGGGGTCGGGAATGAGCAGTTCTTC.

This clone was recorded a few times. This chain joins TRBV19 and TRBJ2-7; D may be TRBD2 (7 bases). The V end was cut by 9 bases, the J end by 4 bases, with 19 bases between. This CDR3 comprises 14 residues. Germline lookup yields CDR1 LNHDA and CDR2 SQIVND (reference sequence). The DNA for the CDR3 is TGTGCCAGCGCCGGGGGGACCAGGGGTTACGAGCAGTACTTC. It encodes CASAGGTRGYEQYF.

The rearrangement uses TRBV5-1 and TRBJ2-7, with D hard to call. The CDR3 covers 14 residues. Germline CDR1 is SGHRS and CDR2 is YFSETQ. The V and J ends lost 4 bases and 1 base respectively, with 12 bases between them. The CDR3 coding sequence is TGCGCCAGCAGCGTTGCTGGCCCTTCCTACGAGCAGTACTTC. As protein: CASSVAGPSYEQYF.

V usage is TRBV19 and J usage is TRBJ2-1; D is unclear. The CDR3 length is 13 residues. Trimming shortened V by 5 bases and J by 6 bases, and 11 bases separated the two germline ends. CDR1 LNHDA and CDR2 SQIVND come from the germline V gene (reference sequence). For the CDR3, the DNA is TGTGCCAGTAGTTCGAACCTCGGCAATGAGCAGTTCTTC. Protein sequence: CASSSNLGNEQFF.